This TCR beta chain emerged from a study of blood T cell repertoires in COVID-19. Study details: The United States, Italy and Spain supplied acute and convalescent COVID-19 samples. Nucleic acid was either cDNA or gDNA, and it came from T cells, B-cell-depleted T cells, or PBMCs.

Original methodology: Using reference gene primer amplification, nucleated cell counts were estimated. Sequencing was performed with immunoSEQ multiplex PCR; in TCRdb, only in-frame clones are kept and a portion is missing. The DNA gave D and trimming, while V, J and clone size come from that table. The sample records 350,000 to 450,000 clones, around nine tenths being singletons. Germline V gives CDR1 KGHDR, CDR2 SFDVKD. The CDR3 totals 13 residues. V lost 4 bases, J lost 7 bases, and 2 bases stayed unmatched. The sequence was obtained from a human donor in a cohort sampled during active COVID-19. The V and J genes are TRBV24-1 and TRBJ1-2; TRBD1 matches 10 bases. What was sequenced was peripheral blood. The CDR3 DNA reads as TGTGCCACCAGTGAGACAGGGGGCTCTGGCTACACCTTC. It codes for CATSETGGSGYTF.